The text below deals with one T cell receptor beta chain. Its specificity is not known. At one end the junction does not follow the germline gene, possibly because of a read error. Generation of TCR cDNA used 5'RACE template switching (which added a universal primer site and UMIs). MiXCR was run by TCRdb on the 5' RACE reads, yielding one entry per CDR3 protein. The sample contains about 630,000 distinct CDR3 sequences, 12% of which appear only once. The sample is drawn from a study of T cells after yellow fever vaccination. General study points: Reappearance after the booster was seen for most primary-vaccination clones, at 95% to 98% CD4 and roughly 90% CD8.

The CDR3 spans 15 residues. The germline V gene has CDR1 SGHRS and CDR2 YFSETQ. The specimen was PBMCs, collected on the day of the yellow fever booster vaccination. The clonotype was recovered from a man aged 25-45 years who received the YFV17D yellow fever vaccine. J is TRBJ1-2 and V is TRBV5-1; D remains unclear. The CDR3, as DNA: TGCGTCAGCAGCTTGCGCAGCCACGGAAACTATGGCTACACCTTC. Its protein is CVSSLRSHGNYGYTF.